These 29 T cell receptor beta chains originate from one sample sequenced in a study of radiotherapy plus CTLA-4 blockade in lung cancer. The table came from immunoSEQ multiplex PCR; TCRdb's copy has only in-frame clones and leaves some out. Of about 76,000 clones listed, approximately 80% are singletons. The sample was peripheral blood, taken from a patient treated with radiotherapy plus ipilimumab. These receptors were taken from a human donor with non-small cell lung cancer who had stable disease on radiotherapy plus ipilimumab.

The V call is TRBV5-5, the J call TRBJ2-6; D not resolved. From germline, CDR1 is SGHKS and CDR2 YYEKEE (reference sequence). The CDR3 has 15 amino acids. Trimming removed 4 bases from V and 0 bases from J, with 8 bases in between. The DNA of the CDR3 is TGTGCCAGCAGCGCATCCCTCTCTGGGGCCAACGTCCTGACTTTC. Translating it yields CASSASLSGANVLTF.

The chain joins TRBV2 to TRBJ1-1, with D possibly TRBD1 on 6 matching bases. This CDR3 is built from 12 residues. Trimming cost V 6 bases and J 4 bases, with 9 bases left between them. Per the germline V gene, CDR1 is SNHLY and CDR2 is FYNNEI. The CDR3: CASRGRGTEAFF. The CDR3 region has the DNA TGTGCCAGCAGGGGCAGGGGCACTGAAGCTTTCTTT.

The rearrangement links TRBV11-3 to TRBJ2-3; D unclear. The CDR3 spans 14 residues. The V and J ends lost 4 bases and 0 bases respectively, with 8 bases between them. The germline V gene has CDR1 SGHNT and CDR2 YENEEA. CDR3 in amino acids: CASSSVHSTDTQYF. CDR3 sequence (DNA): TGTGCCAGCAGCTCGGTTCATAGCACAGATACGCAGTATTTT.

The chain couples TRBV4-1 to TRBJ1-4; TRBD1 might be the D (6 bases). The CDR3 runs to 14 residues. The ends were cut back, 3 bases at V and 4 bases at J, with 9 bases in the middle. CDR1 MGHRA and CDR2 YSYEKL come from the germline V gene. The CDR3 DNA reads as TGCGCCAGCAGCCAGGGGGGGCTTAATGAAAAACTGTTTTTT. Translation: CASSQGGLNEKLFF.

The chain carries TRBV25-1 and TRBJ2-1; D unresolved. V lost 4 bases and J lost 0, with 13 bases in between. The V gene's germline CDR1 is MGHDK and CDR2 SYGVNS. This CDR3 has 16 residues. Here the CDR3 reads CASSVTVISSYNEQFF. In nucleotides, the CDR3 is TGTGCCAGCAGTGTGACGGTCATTAGCTCCTACAATGAGCAGTTCTTC.

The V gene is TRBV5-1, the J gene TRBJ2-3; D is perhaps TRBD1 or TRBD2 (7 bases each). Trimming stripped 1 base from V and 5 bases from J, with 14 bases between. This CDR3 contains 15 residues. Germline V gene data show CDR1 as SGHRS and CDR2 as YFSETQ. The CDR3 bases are TGCGCCAGCAGCTTGTATCAGGGGGGGAGAGATACGCAGTATTTT. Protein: CASSLYQGGRDTQYF.

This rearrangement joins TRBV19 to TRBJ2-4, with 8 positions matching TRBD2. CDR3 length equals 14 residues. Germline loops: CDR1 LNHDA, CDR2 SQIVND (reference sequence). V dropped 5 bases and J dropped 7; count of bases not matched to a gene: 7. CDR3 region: CASSLGGAGNIQYF. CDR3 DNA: TGTGCCAGTAGTCTCGGGGGGGCGGGGAACATTCAGTACTTC.

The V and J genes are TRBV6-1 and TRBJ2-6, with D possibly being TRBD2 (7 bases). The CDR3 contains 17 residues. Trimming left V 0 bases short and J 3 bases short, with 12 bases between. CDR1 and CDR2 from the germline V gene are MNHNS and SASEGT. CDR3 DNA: TGTGCCAGCAGTGAAGCGCCGGGGGGCGGTGGGGCCAACGTCCTGACTTTC. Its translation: CASSEAPGGGGANVLTF.

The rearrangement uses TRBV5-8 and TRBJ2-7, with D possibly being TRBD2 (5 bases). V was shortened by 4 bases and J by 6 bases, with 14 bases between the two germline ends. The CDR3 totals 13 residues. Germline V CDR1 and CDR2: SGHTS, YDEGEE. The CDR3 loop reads CASSQTSFGEQYF. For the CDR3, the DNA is TGTGCCAGCAGCCAAACTAGTTTTGGCGAGCAGTACTTC.

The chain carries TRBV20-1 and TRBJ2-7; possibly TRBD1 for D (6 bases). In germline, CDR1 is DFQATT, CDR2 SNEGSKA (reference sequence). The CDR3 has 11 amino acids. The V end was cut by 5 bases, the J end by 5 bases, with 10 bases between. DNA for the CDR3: TGCAGTGCTCCGAGGGGGAACGAGCAGTACTTC. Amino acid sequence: CSAPRGNEQYF.

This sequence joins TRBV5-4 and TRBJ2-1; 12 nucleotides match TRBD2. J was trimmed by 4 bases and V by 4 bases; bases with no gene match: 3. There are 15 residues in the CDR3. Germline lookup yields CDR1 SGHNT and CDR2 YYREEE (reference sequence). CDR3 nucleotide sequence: TGTGCCAGCAGCCTGACTAGCGGGAGTTACAATGAGCAGTTCTTC. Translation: CASSLTSGSYNEQFF.

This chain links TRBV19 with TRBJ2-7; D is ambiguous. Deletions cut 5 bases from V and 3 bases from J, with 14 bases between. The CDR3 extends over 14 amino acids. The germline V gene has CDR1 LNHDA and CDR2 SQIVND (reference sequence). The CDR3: CASSSRTVNYEQYF. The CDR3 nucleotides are TGTGCCAGTAGTTCCCGGACGGTAAACTACGAGCAGTACTTC.

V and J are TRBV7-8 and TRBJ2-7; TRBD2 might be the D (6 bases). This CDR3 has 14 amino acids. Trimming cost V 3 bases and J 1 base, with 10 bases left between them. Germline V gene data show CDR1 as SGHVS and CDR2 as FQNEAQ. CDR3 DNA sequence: TGTGCCAGCAGCTTTGGGGGGATATCCTACGAGCAGTACTTC. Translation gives CASSFGGISYEQYF.

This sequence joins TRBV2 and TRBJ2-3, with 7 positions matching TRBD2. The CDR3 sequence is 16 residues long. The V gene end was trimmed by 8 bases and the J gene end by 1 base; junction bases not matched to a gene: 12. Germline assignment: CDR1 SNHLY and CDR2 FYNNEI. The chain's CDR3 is CASFPGGLRGTDTQYF. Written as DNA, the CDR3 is TGTGCCAGCTTTCCCGGGGGGTTGAGAGGCACAGATACGCAGTATTTT.

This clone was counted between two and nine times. This CDR3 reads CASSSRRGNEDEQYF. The DNA for the CDR3 is TGTGCCAGCAGCTCACGACGAGGGAATGAGGACGAGCAGTACTTC. This chain connects TRBV11-2 to TRBJ2-7, with D possibly matching TRBD2 (5 bases). Deletions cut 4 bases from V and 5 bases from J, with 18 bases between. From germline, CDR1 is SGHAT and CDR2 FQNNGV. The CDR3 loop spans 15 amino acids. Full variable domain (missing parts from reference TRBV11-2 and TRBJ2-7): EAGVAQSPRYKIIEKRQSVAFWCNPISGHATLYWYQQILGQGPKLLIQFQNNGVVDDSQLPKDRFSAERLKGVDSTLKIQPAKLEDSAVYLCASSSRRGNEDEQYFGPGTRLTVT.

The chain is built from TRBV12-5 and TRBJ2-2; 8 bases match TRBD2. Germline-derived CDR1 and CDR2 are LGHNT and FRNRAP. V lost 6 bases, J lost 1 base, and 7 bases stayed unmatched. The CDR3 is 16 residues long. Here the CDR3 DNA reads TGTGCTAGTGGCCCCGGGAGGGGACTGAACACCGGGGAGCTGTTTTTT. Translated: CASGPGRGLNTGELFF.

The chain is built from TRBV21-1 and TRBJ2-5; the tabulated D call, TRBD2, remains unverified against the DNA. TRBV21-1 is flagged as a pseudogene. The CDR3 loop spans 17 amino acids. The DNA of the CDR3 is TGTGCCAGCAGCAAAGCCCCCCTAGCGGGGGGGCGCGAGACCCAGTACTTC. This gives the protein CASSKAPLAGGRETQYF.

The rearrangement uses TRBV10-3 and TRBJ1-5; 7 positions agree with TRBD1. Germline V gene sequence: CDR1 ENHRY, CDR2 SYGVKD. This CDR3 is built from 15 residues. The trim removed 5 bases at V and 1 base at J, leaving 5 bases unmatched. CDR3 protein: CAISPGQMSNQPQHF. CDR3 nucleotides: TGTGCCATCAGTCCGGGACAGATGAGCAATCAGCCCCAGCATTTT.

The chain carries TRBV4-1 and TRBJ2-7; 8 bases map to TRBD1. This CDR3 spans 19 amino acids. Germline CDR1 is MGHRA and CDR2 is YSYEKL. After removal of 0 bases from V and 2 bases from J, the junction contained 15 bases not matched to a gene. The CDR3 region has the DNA TGCGCCAGCAGCCAAGAAACCGGGACAGGATCGCACATTACCTACGAGCAGTACTTC. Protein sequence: CASSQETGTGSHITYEQYF.

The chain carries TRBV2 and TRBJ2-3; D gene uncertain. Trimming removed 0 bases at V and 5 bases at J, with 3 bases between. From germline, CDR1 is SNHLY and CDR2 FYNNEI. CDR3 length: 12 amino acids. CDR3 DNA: TGTGCCAGCAGTGAAGCTGGAGATACGCAGTATTTT. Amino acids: CASSEAGDTQYF.

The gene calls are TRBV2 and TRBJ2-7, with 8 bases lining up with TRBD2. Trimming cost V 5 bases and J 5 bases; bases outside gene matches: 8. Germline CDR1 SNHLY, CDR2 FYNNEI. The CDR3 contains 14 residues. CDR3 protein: CASSPGLAVDEQYF. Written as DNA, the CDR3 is TGTGCCAGCAGTCCCGGACTAGCTGTTGACGAGCAGTACTTC.

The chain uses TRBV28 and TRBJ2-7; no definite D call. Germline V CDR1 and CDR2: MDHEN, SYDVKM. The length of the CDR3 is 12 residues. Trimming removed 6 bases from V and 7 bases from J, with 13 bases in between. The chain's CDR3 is CASRFLGREQYF. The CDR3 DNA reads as TGTGCCAGCAGATTTCTCGGTCGTGAGCAGTACTTC.

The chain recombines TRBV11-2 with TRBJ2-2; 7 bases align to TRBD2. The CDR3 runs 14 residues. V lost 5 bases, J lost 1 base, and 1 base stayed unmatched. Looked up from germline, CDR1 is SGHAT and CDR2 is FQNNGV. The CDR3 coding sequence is TGTGCCAGCAGCCCTAGCGGGAACACCGGGGAGCTGTTTTTT. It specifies CASSPSGNTGELFF.

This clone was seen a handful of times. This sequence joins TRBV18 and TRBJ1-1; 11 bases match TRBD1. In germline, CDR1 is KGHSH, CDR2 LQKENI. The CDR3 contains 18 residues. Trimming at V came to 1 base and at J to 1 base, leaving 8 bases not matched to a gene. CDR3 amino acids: CASSPLGQGASRNTEAFF. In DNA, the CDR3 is TGTGCCAGCTCACCACTCGGACAGGGGGCGTCGAGGAACACTGAAGCTTTCTTT.

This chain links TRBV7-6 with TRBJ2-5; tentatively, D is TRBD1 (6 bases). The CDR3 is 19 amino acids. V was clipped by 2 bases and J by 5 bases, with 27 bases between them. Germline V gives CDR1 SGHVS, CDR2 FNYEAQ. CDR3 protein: CASSLKGRGYLPGRETQYF. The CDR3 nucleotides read TGTGCCAGCAGCTTAAAGGGCAGGGGCTACCTTCCTGGTCGGGAGACCCAGTACTTC.

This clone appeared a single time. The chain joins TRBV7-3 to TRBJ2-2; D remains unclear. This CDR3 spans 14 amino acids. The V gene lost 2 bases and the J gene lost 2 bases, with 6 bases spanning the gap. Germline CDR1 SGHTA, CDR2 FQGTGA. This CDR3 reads CASSLALNTGELFF. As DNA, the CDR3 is TGTGCCAGCAGCTTAGCTCTTAACACCGGGGAGCTGTTTTTT.

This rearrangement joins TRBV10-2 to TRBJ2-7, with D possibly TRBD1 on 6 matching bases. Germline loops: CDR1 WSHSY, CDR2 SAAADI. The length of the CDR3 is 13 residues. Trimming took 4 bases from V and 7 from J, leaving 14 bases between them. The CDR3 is CASSVATGWEQYF. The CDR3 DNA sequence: TGCGCCAGCAGTGTAGCAACAGGGTGGGAGCAGTACTTC.

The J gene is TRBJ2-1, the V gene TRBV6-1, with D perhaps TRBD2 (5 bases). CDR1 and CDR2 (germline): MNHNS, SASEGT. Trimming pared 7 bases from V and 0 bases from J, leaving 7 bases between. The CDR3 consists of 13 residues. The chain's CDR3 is CASKDYSYNEQFF. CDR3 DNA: TGTGCCAGCAAAGACTACTCCTACAATGAGCAGTTCTTC.

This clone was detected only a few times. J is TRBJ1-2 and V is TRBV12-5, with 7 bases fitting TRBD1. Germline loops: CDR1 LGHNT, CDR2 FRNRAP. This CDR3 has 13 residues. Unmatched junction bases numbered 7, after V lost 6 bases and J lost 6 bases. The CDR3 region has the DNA TGTGCTAGTGGGGAGGGACAGTGGGATGGCTACACCTTC. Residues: CASGEGQWDGYTF.